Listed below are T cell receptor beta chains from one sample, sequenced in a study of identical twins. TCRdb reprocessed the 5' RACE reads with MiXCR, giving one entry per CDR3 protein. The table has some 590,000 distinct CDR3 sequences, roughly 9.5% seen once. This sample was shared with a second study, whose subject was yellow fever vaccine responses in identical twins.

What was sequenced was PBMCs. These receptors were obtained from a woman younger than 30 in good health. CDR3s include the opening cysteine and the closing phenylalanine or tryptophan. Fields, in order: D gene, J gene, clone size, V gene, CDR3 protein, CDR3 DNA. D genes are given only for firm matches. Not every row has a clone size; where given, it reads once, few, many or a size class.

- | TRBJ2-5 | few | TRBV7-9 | CASSLITGQGETQYF | TGTGCCAGCAGCTTAATCACGGGGCAGGGAGAGACCCAGTACTTC
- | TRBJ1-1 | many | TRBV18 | CASSSDPNTEAFF | TGTGCCAGCTCTTCGGATCCAAACACTGAAGCTTTCTTT
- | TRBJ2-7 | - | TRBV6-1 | CASSEDNPRWNEQYF | TGTGCCAGCAGTGAAGACAACCCGAGGTGGAACGAGCAGTACTTC
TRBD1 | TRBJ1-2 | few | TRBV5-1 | CASSPGTGNQFGYTF | TGCGCCAGCAGCCCCGGGACAGGGAATCAATTTGGCTACACCTTC
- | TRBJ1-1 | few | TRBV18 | CASSPGARETEAFF | TGTGCCAGCTCACCCGGCGCACGGGAAACTGAAGCTTTCTTT
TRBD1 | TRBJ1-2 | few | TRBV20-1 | CSAFTGTANYGYTF | TGCAGTGCTTTCACCGGGACAGCCAACTATGGCTACACCTTC
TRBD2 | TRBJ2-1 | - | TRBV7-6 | CASSLRASGYNEQFF | TGTGCCAGCAGCTTAAGGGCTAGCGGTTACAATGAGCAGTTCTTC
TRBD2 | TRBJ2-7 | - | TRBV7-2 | CASSLGVLAGVPYEQYF | TGTGCCAGCAGCTTAGGGGTACTAGCGGGGGTTCCCTACGAGCAGTACTTC
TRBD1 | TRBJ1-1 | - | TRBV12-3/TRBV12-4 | CASSVDRDLLNTEAFF | TGTGCCAGCAGTGTGGACAGGGACCTATTGAACACTGAAGCTTTCTTT
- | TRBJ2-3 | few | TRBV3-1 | CASSQGGGVGHGTQYF | TGTGCCAGCAGCCAAGGAGGGGGAGTGGGCCATGGTACGCAGTATTTT
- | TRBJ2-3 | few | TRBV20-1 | CSAARGGTDTQYF | TGCAGTGCTGCGCGCGGAGGCACAGATACGCAGTATTTT
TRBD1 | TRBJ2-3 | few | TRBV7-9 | CASSVLQGVYTDTQYF | TGTGCCAGCAGCGTCCTACAGGGGGTCTACACAGATACGCAGTATTTT
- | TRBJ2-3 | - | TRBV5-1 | CASSLAVFPALTDTQYF | TGCGCCAGCAGCTTGGCCGTCTTTCCAGCGCTAACAGATACGCAGTATTTT
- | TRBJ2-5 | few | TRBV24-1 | CATSDSSTQYQETQYF | TGTGCCACCAGTGATTCCTCGACGCAATATCAAGAGACCCAGTACTTC
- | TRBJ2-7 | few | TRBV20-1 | CSAKDSSRFYEQYF | TGCAGTGCAAAAGACAGTTCCCGTTTCTACGAGCAGTACTTC
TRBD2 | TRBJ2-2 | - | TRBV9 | CASSLGGSPDTGELFF | TGTGCCAGCAGCCTAGGCGGGAGTCCGGACACCGGGGAGCTGTTTTTT
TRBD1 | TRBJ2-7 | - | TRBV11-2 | CASSLGQGDPVYYEQYF | TGTGCCAGCAGCTTAGGACAGGGGGACCCCGTTTACTACGAGCAGTACTTC
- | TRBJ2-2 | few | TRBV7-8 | CASSWGRSSPNTGELFF | TGTGCCAGCAGCTGGGGTAGGAGCAGCCCGAACACCGGGGAGCTGTTTTTT
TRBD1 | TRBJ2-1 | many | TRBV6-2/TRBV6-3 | CASSRQGGYNEQFF | TGTGCCAGCAGCAGACAGGGGGGCTACAATGAGCAGTTCTTC
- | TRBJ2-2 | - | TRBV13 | CASSLNGGTYTGELFF | TGTGCCAGCAGCTTAAATGGCGGGACTTACACCGGGGAGCTGTTTTTT
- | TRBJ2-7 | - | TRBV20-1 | CSARDLGGDTYEQYF | TGCAGTGCTAGAGATCTTGGGGGCGACACCTACGAGCAGTACTTC
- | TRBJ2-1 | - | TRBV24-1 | CATSDPRGQINEQFF | TGTGCCACCAGTGATCCCCGCGGACAGATCAATGAGCAGTTCTTC
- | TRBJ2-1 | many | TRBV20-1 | CSARDPGVNSYNEQFF | TGCAGTGCTAGAGATCCAGGCGTTAACTCCTACAATGAGCAGTTCTTC
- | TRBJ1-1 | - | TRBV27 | CASRGWGTEAFF | TGTGCTTCCCGGGGGTGGGGCACTGAAGCTTTCTTT
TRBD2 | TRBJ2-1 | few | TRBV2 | CAFCLDSSGGPSYNEQFF | TGTGCCTTCTGTTTAGATAGTAGCGGGGGGCCCTCCTACAATGAGCAGTTCTTC
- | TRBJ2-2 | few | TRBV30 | CAWSKARVTGELFF | TGTGCCTGGAGTAAAGCCCGCGTTACCGGGGAGCTGTTTTTT
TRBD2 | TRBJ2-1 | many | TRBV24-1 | CATSDLGSSGAEQFF | TGTGCCACCAGTGATTTGGGGTCCAGCGGGGCTGAGCAGTTCTTC
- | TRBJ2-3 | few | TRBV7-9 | CASNRETTDTQYF | TGTGCCAGCAACAGGGAAACGACAGATACGCAGTATTTT
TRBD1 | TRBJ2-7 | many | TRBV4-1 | CASSQGTGLNYEQYF | TGCGCCAGCAGCCAAGGGACAGGTCTGAACTACGAGCAGTACTTC
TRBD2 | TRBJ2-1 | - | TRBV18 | CASSNQGLAEENGRNEQFF | TGTGCCAGCTCTAACCAGGGACTAGCGGAAGAGAATGGAAGAAATGAGCAGTTCTTC
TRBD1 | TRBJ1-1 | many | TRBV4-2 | CASSRGTGGGGNTEAFF | TGTGCCAGCAGCCGGGGGACAGGGGGCGGAGGGAACACTGAAGCTTTCTTT
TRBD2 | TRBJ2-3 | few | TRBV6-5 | CASSSRTSGSTDTQYF | TGTGCCAGCAGTTCTCGGACTAGCGGCAGCACAGATACGCAGTATTTT
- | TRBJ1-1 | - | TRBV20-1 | CSARAMLWNTEAFF | TGCAGTGCTAGGGCTATGTTATGGAACACTGAAGCTTTCTTT
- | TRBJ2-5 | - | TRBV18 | CASSPLEIPQETQYF | TGTGCCAGCTCACCACTGGAGATTCCCCAAGAGACCCAGTACTTC
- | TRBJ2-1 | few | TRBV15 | CATSRDVMDNEQFF | TGTGCCACCAGCAGAGATGTAATGGACAATGAGCAGTTCTTC
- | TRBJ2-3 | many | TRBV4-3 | CASSQGPETANTDTQYF | TGCGCCAGCAGCCAAGGCCCCGAGACTGCTAACACAGATACGCAGTATTTT
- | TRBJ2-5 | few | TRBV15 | CATSRPPGAQETQYF | TGTGCCACCAGCAGACCCCCTGGGGCCCAAGAGACCCAGTACTTC